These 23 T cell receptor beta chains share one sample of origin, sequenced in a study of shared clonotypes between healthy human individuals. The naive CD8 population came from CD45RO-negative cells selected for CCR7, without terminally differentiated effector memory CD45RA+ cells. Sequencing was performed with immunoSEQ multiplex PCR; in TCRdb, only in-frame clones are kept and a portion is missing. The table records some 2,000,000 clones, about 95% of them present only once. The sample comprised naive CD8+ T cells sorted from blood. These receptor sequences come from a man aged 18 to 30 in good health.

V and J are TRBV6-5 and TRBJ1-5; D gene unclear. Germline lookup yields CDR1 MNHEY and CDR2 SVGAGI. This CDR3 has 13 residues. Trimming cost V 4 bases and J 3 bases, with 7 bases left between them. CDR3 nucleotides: TGTGCCAGCAGTTTTGGACCCAATCAGCCCCAGCATTTT. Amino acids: CASSFGPNQPQHF.

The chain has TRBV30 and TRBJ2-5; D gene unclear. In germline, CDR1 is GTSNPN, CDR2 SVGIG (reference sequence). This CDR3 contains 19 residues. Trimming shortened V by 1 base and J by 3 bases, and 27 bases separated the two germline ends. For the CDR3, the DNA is TGTGCCTGGAGTGGACCATTTGGAAGGGTTGGGCTAACGAAAGAGACCCAGTACTTC. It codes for CAWSGPFGRVGLTKETQYF.

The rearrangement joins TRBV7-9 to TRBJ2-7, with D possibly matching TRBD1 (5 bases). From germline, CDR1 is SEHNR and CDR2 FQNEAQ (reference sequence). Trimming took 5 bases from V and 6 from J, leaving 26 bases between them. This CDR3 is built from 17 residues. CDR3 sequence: CASSTRVVGKAWVEQYF. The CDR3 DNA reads TGTGCCAGCAGCACCAGGGTTGTGGGGAAGGCCTGGGTCGAGCAGTACTTC.

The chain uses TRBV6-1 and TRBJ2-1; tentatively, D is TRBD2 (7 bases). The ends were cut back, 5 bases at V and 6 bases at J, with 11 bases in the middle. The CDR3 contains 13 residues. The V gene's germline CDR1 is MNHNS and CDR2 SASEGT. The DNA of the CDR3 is TGTGCCAGCAGTAGGGGGGGGGCCAATGAGCAGTTCTTC. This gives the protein CASSRGGANEQFF.

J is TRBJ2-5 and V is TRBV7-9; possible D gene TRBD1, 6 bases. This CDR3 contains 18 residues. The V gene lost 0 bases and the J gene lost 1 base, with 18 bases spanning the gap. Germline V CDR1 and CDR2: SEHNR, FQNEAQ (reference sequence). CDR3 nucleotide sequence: TGTGCCAGCAGCTTAGCGAACTCCCTACAGGGAATCCAAGAGACCCAGTACTTC. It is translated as CASSLANSLQGIQETQYF.

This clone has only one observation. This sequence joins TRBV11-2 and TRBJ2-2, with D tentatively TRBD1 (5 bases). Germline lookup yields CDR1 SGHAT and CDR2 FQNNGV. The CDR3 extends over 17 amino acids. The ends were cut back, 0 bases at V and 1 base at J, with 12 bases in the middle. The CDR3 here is CASSLDPGRENTGELFF. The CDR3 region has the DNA TGTGCCAGCAGCTTAGATCCGGGCAGGGAGAACACCGGGGAGCTGTTTTTT.

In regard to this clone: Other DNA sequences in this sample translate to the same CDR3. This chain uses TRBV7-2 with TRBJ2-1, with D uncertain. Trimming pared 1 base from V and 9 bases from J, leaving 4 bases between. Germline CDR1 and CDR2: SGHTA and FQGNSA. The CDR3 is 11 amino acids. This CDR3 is CASSLGGEQFF. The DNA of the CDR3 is TGTGCCAGCAGCTTAGGAGGTGAGCAGTTCTTC.

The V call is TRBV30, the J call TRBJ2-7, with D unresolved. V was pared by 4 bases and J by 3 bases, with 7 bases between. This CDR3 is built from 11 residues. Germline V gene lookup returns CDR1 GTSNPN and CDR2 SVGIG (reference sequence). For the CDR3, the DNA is TGTGCCTGGAAAGGTAGCTACGAGCAGTACTTC. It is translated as CAWKGSYEQYF. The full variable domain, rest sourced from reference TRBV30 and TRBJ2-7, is SQTIHQWPATLVQPVGSPLSLECTVEGTSNPNLYWYRQAAGRGLQLLFYSVGIGQISSEVPQNLSASRPQDRQFILSSKKLLLSDSGFYLCAWKGSYEQYFGPGTRLTVT.

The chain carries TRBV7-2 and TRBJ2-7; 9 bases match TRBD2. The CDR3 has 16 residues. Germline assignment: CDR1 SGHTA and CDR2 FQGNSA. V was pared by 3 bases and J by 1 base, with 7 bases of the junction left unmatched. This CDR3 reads CASSLPGTSRSYEQYF. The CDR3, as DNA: TGTGCCAGCAGCTTGCCCGGGACTAGCCGGTCCTACGAGCAGTACTTC.

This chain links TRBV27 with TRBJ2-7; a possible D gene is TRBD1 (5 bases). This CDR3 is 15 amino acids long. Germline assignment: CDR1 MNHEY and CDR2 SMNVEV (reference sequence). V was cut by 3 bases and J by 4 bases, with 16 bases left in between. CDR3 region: CASSFEGAVGYEQYF. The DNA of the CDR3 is TGTGCCAGCAGTTTTGAAGGGGCGGTGGGGTACGAGCAGTACTTC.

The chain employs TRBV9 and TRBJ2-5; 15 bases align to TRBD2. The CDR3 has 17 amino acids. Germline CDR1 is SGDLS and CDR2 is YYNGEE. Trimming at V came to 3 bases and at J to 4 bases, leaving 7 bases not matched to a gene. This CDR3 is CASSAGLAGGTLETQYF. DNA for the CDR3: TGTGCCAGCAGCGCGGGACTAGCGGGGGGCACGTTAGAGACCCAGTACTTC.

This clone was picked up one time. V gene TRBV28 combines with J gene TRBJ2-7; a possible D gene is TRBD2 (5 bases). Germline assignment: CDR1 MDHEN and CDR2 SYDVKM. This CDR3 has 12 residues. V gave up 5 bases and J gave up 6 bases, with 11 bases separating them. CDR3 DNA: TGTGCCAGCAGTATCGGGGTTTTCGAGCAGTACTTC. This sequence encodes CASSIGVFEQYF.

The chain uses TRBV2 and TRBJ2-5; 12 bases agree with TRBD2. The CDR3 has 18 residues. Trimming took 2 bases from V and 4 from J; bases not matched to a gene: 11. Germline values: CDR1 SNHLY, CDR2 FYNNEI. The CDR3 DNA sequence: TGTGCCAGCAGTGAATCGGCTAGCGGGAGGGACGGGGGAGAGACCCAGTACTTC. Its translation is CASSESASGRDGGETQYF.

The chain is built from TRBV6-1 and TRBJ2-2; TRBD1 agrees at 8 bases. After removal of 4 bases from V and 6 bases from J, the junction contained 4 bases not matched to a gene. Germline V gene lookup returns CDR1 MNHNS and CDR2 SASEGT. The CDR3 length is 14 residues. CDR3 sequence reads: CASSAWTGPGELFF. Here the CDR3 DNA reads TGTGCCAGCAGTGCCTGGACAGGGCCCGGGGAGCTGTTTTTT.

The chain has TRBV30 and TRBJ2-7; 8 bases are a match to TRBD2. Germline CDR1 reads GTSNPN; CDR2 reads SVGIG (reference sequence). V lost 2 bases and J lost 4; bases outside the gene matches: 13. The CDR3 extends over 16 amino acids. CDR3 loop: CAWSPFTGAGVYEQYF. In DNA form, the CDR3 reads TGTGCCTGGAGTCCTTTTACGGGAGCGGGGGTATACGAGCAGTACTTC.

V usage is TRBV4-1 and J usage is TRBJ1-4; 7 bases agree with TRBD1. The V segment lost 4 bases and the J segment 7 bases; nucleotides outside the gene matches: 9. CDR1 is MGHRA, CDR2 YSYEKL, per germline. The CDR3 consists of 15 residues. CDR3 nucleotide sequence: TGCGCCAGCAGCCCGAGACGGGACAGCACTGAAAAACTGTTTTTT. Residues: CASSPRRDSTEKLFF.

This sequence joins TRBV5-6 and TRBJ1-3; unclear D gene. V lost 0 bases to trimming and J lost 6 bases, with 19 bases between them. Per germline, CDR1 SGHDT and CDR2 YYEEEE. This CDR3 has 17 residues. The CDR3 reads CASSLDGEYQLENTIYF. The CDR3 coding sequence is TGTGCCAGCAGCTTGGACGGGGAGTACCAGCTGGAAAACACCATATATTTT.

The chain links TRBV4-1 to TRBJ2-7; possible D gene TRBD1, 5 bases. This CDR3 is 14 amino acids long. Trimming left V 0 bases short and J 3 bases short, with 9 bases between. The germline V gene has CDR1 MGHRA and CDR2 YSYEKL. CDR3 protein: CASSQDQGFYEQYF. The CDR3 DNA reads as TGCGCCAGCAGCCAAGATCAGGGTTTCTACGAGCAGTACTTC.

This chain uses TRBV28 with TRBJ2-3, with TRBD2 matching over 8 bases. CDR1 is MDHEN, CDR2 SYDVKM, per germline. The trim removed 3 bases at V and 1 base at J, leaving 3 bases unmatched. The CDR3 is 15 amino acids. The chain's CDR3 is CASSFERGRTDTQYF. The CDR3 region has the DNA TGTGCCAGCAGTTTTGAGCGGGGGCGCACAGATACGCAGTATTTT.

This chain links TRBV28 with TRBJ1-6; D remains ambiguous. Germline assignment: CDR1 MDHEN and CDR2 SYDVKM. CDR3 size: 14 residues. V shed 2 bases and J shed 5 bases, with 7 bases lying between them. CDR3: CASSLGADNSPLHF. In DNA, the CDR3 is TGTGCCAGCAGTTTAGGCGCGGATAATTCACCCCTCCACTTT.

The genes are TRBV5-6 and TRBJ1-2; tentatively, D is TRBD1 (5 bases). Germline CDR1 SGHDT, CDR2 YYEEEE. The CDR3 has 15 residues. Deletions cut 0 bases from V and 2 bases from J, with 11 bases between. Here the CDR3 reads CASSLAGIGNYGYTF. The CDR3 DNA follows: TGTGCCAGCAGCTTGGCAGGGATCGGGAACTATGGCTACACCTTC.

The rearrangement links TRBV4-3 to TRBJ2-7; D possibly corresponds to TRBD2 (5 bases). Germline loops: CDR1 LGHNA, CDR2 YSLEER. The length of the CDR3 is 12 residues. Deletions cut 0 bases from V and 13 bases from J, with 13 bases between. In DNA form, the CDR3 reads TGCGCCAGCAGCCAAGATGAGGGAAGAGTATACTTC. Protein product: CASSQDEGRVYF.

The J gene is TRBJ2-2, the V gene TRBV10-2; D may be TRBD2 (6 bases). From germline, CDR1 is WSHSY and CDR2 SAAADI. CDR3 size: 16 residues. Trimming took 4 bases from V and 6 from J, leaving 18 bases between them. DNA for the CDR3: TGCGCCAGCAGTGTGTCGGGAGTATTGGGCCCCGGGGAGCTGTTTTTT. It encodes CASSVSGVLGPGELFF.